These 5 T cell receptor beta chains came from one sample sequenced in a study of CD8 T cells in Susac syndrome. Reverse transcription of about 0.45 to 1 ug RNA was performed with random hexamers. TCRdb recomputed calls from the immunoSEQ multiplex PCR reads with MiXCR, one row per CDR3 protein. The table records more than 150,000 distinct CDR3 sequences, approximately 93% of them present only once. Sequencing used CD8+ T cells from PBMCs. These receptors were obtained from a human donor with multiple sclerosis.

This clonotype is a singleton in its sample. This chain uses TRBV4-1 with TRBJ1-2, with TRBD1 identical over 7 bases. The CDR3 totals 16 residues. The germline V gene encodes CDR1 MGHRA and CDR2 YSYEKL. Unmatched junction bases numbered 7, after V lost 0 bases and J lost 3 bases. CDR3 sequence: CASSQEAGQQYYGYTF. Here the CDR3 DNA reads TGCGCCAGCAGCCAAGAAGCGGGACAGCAATACTATGGCTACACCTTC.

The CDR3, as DNA: TGTGCCAGCAGCGTATACCTTGCAGGGAGCACTGAAGCTTTCTTT. This codes for CASSVYLAGSTEAFF. The V and J genes are TRBV9 and TRBJ1-1; the D gene is possibly TRBD1 (5 bases). CDR3 length: 15 amino acids. Germline lookup yields CDR1 SGDLS and CDR2 YYNGEE. Trimming removed 1 base from V and 4 bases from J, with 14 bases in between.

The chain joins TRBV28 to TRBJ2-1; 8 nucleotides line up with TRBD1. The CDR3 sequence is 15 residues long. The trim removed 4 bases at V and 4 bases at J, leaving 6 bases unmatched. Per the germline V gene, CDR1 is MDHEN and CDR2 is SYDVKM. The CDR3 loop reads CASSSRTGIYNEQFF. The CDR3 nucleotides read TGTGCCAGCAGTTCACGGACAGGGATATACAATGAGCAGTTCTTC.

The CDR3: CASSQTETDEDTQYF. CDR3 nucleotide sequence: TGTGCCAGCAGCCAGACTGAGACTGACGAAGATACGCAGTATTTT. The chain combines TRBV5-6 with TRBJ2-3; D gene ambiguous. Germline V gene data show CDR1 as SGHDT and CDR2 as YYEEEE. The CDR3 spans 15 residues. V lost 4 bases, J lost 5 bases, and 17 bases lay in between. The complete variable domain, with remaining parts taken from reference TRBV5-6 and TRBJ2-3, reads DAGVTQSPTHLIKTRGQQVTLRCSPKSGHDTVSWYQQALGQGPQFIFQYYEEEERQRGNFPDRFSGHQFPNYSSELNVNALLLGDSALYLCASSQTETDEDTQYFGPGTRLTVL.

The CDR3 DNA sequence: TGTGCCTGGAGCGCGGGACGGGGGAACACTGAAGCTTTCTTT. This codes for CAWSAGRGNTEAFF. The chain joins TRBV30 to TRBJ1-1, with TRBD1 as a possible D gene (5 bases). This CDR3 contains 14 residues. The V and J ends lost 3 bases and 1 base respectively, with 12 bases between them. Germline loops: CDR1 GTSNPN, CDR2 SVGIG (reference sequence).